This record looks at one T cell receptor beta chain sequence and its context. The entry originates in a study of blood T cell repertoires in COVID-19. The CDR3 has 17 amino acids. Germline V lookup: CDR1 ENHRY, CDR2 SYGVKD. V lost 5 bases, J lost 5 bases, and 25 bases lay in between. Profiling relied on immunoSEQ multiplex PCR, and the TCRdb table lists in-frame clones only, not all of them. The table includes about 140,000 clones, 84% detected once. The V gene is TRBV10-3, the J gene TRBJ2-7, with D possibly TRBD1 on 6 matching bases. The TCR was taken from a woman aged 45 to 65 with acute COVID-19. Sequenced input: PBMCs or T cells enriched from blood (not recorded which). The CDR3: CAISQEPTGPSRNEQYF. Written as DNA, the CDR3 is TGTGCCATCAGTCAAGAGCCAACAGGGCCCTCGAGAAACGAGCAGTACTTC.